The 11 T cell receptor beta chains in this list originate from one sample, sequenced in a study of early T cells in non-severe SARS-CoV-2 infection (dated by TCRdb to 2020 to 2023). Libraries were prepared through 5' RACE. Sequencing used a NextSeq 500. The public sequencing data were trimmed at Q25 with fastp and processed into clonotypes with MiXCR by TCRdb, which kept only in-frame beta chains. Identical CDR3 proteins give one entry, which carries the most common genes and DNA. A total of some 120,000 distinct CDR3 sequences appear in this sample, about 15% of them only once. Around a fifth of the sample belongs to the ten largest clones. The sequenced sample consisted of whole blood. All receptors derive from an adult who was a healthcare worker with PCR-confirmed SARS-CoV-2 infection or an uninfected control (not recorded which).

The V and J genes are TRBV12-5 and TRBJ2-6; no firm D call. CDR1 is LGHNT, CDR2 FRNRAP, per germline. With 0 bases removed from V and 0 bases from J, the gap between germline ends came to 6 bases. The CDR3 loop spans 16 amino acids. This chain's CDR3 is CASGLVHSSGANVLTF. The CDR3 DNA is TGTGCTAGTGGTTTGGTACACAGCTCTGGGGCCAACGTCCTGACTTTC.

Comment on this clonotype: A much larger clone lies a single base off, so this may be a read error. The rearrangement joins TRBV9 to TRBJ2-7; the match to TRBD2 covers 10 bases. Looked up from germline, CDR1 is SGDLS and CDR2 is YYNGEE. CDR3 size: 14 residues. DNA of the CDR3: TGTACCAGCAGCAAAGCGGGGGGGCTCTACGAGCAGTACTTC. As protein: CTSSKAGGLYEQYF. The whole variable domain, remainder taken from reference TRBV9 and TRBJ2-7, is DSGVTQTPKHLITATGQRVTLRCSPRSGDLSVYWYQQSLDQGLQFLIQYYNGEERAKGNILERFSAQQFPDLHSELNLSSLELGDSALYFCTSSKAGGLYEQYFGPGTRLTVT.

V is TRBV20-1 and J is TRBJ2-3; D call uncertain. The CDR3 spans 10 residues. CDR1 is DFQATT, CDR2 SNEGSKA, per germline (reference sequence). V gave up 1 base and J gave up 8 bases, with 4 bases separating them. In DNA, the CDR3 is TGCAGTGCTAGAGTGGGTACGCAGTATTTT. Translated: CSARVGTQYF.

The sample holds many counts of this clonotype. The CDR3 DNA reads TGTGCCAGCAGCTTGTTGAATTCACCCCTCCACTTT. Translation gives CASSLLNSPLHF. The gene calls are TRBV5-4 and TRBJ1-6; D uncertain. The V gene's germline CDR1 is SGHNT and CDR2 YYREEE (reference sequence). V lost 1 base to trimming and J lost 7 bases, with 3 bases between them. This CDR3 has 12 amino acids.

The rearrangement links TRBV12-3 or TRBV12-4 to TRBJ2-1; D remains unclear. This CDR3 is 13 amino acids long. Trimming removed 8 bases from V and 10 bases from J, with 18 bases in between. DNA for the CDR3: TGTGCCAGCTCATTAGCCCGGAGCTACGAGCAGTTCTTC. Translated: CASSLARSYEQFF.

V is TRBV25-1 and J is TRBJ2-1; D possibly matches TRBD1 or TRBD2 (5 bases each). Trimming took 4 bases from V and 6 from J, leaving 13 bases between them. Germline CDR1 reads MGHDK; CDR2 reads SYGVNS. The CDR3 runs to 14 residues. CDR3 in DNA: TGTGCCAGCAGTGGGCAGGGACGAGGCAATGAGCAGTTCTTC. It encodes CASSGQGRGNEQFF. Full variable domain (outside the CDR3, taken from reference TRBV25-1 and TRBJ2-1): EADIYQTPRYLVIGTGKKITLECSQTMGHDKMYWYQQDPGMELHLIHYSYGVNSTEKGDLSSESTVSRIRTEHFPLTLESARPSHTSQYLCASSGQGRGNEQFFGPGTRLTVL.

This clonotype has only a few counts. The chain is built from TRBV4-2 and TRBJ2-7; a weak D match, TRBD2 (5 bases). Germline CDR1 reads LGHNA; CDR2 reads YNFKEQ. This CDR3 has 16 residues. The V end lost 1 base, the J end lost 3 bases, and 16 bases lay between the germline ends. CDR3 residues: CASSQGPRQGSYEQYF. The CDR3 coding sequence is TGTGCCAGCAGCCAAGGCCCCCGCCAAGGGAGCTACGAGCAGTACTTC.

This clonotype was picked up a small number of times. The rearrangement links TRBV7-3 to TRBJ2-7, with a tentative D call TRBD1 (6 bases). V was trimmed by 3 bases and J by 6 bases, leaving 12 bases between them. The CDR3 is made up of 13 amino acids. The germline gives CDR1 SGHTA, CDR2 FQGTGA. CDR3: CASSFMQGSEQYF. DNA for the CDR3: TGTGCCAGCAGCTTCATGCAGGGGAGCGAGCAGTACTTC.

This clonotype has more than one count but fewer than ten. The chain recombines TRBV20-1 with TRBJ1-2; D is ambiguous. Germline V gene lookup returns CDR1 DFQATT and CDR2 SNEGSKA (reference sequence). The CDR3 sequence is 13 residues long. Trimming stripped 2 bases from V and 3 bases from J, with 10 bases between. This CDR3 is CSARFNADYGYTF. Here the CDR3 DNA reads TGCAGTGCTAGATTTAACGCTGACTATGGCTACACCTTC.

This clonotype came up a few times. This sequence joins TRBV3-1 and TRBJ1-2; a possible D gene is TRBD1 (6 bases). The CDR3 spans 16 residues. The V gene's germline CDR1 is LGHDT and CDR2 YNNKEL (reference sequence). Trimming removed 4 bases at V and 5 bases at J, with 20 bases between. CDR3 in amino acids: CASSPTQGLLGYGYTF. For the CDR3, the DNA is TGTGCCAGCAGCCCTACACAGGGCCTCCTGGGTTATGGCTACACCTTC.

CDR3 bases: TGTGCCAGCAGCCAAGAAGGAGACAGGGGGACTTTCTTT. Protein sequence: CASSQEGDRGTFF. The chain is built from TRBV3-1 and TRBJ1-1, with TRBD1 identical over 9 bases. CDR1 is LGHDT, CDR2 YNNKEL, per germline (reference sequence). Trimming cost V 0 bases and J 12 bases; bases outside gene matches: 5. The CDR3 covers 13 residues.